This T cell receptor beta chain is from a study of blood T cell repertoires in COVID-19. Seattle cases were enrolled at active infection and followed longitudinally. This CDR3 is 18 amino acids long. CDR1 and CDR2 (germline): SEHNR, FQNEAQ (reference sequence). Trimming took 1 base from V and 0 from J; bases not matched to a gene: 7. Sequencing was performed with immunoSEQ multiplex PCR; in TCRdb, only in-frame clones are kept and a portion is missing. Of about 100,000 clones listed, about nine tenths are singletons. This receptor was taken from a woman aged 45-60 years with COVID-19, enrolled during active disease. This chain joins TRBV7-9 and TRBJ2-4; TRBD2 matches at 9 bases. Sequencing used peripheral blood. The CDR3 coding sequence is TGTGCCAGCAGCTTAGATCGCGGGGGGGCCGAAGCCAAAAACATTCAGTACTTC. Translating it yields CASSLDRGGAEAKNIQYF. The full variable domain, its missing parts supplied by reference TRBV7-9 and TRBJ2-4, is DTGVSQNPRHKITKRGQNVTFRCDPISEHNRLYWYRQTLGQGPEFLTYFQNEAQLEKSRLLSDRFSAERPKGSFSTLEIQRTEQGDSAMYLCASSLDRGGAEAKNIQYFGAGTRLSVL.